The sequence of this T cell receptor (beta chain) was determined in a study of CD8 T cells in ankylosing spondylitis (dated by TCRdb to about 2017). About the investigation overall: T cell receptor beta repertoires were profiled in healthy donors and ankylosing spondylitis patients so that disease-linked TCR variants could be found. In total, the full study cohort was made up of about 110 healthy donors and about two dozen ankylosing spondylitis patients. Peripheral blood was sampled, and synovial fluid was additionally collected from ankylosing spondylitis patients.

Sequencing used an Illumina HiSeq 2500. Quantitative 5'-RACE with molecular barcodes was used to prepare TCR beta libraries. As for the original processing: A new computational method, built on a probabilistic model of VDJ rearrangement, was used to identify disease-linked TCR variants. TCRdb reprocessing: public reads trimmed at Q25 with fastp, clones called with MiXCR, in-frame beta chains kept. Every entry covers one CDR3 protein and lists the most common genes and DNA from its rows. None of the V and J calls come from the authors' own analysis; TCRdb made them. The sample table contains some 840,000 distinct CDR3 sequences; only one count was recorded for 10% to 15% of them. The leading ten clones occupy about 0.49% of the sample. This clonotype was found a few times. No cognate antigen has been identified for it. Base qualities are not provided; no much larger clone lies one nucleotide away. Study-level results and caveats: Blood from ankylosing spondylitis patients appeared to be characterized by a TCR beta motif made up of seven or eight highly homologous amino acid variants. The disease-linked clones had a CD8+ phenotype and were found at relatively low frequencies in peripheral blood. According to the report, matched synovial fluid samples from ankylosing spondylitis patients were significantly enriched for the disease-linked clones. Some motif variants had previously been reported in the synovial fluid and blood of reactive arthritis patients, which suggests shared mechanisms of disease initiation.

Taken from cysteine to phenylalanine, the CDR3 has 16 residues. Only CDR3 DNA is held: 48 bases, read in frame from base 1. CDR1 and CDR2 (MGHDK, SYGVNS) derive from the germline V gene. After removal of 2 bases from V and 6 bases from J, the junction retains 6 bases not matched to a gene. The sequence was collected from a male donor with ankylosing spondylitis. Sequences were obtained from blood, either unsorted or a sorted T cell fraction (not recorded which). The rearranged chain carries TRBV25-1 and TRBJ2-1; a stretch of 11 junction bases matches TRBD1. The CDR3 corresponds to CASSEPGQGAFNEQFF. The nucleotides are TGTGCCAGCAGTGAACCTGGACAGGGGGCGTTCAATGAGCAGTTCTTC. The CDR3, completed at both ends by the reference TRBV25-1 and TRBJ2-1 genes, gives the full variable domain EADIYQTPRYLVIGTGKKITLECSQTMGHDKMYWYQQDPGMELHLIHYSYGVNSTEKGDLSSESTVSRIRTEHFPLTLESARPSHTSQYLCASSEPGQGAFNEQFFGPGTRLTVL.